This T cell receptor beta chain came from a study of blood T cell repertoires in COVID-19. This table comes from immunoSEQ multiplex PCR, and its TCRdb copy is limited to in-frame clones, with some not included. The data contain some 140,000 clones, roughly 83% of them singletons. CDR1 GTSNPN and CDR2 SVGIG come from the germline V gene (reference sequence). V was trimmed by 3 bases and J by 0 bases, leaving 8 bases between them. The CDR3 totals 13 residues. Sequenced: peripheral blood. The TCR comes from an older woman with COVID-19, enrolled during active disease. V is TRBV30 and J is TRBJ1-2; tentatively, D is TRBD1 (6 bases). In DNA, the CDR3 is TGTGCCTGGAGGGACAGAGCTAACTATGGCTACACCTTC. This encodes CAWRDRANYGYTF.